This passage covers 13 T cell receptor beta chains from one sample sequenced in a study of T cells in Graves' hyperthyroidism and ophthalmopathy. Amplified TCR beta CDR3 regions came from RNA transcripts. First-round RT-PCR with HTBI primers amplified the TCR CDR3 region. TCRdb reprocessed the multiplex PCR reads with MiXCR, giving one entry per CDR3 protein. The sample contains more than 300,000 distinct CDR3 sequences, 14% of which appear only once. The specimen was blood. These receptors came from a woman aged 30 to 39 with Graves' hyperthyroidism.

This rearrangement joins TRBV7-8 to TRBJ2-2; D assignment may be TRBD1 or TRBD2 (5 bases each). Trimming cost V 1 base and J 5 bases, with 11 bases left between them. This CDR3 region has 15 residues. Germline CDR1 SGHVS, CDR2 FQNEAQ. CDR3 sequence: CASSLVGTQTGELFF. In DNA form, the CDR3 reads TGTGCCAGCAGCTTAGTGGGGACGCAGACCGGGGAGCTGTTTTTT. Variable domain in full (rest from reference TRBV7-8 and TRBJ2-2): GAGVSQSPRYKVAKRGQDVALRCDPISGHVSLFWYQQALGQGPEFLTYFQNEAQLDKSGLPSDRFFAERPEGSVSTLKIQRTQQEDSAVYLCASSLVGTQTGELFFGEGSRLTVL.

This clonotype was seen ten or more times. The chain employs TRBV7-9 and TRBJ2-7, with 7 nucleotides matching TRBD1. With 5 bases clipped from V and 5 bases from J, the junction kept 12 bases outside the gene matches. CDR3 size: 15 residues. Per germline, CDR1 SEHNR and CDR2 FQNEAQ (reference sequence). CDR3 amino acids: CASSDPGQVLDEQYF. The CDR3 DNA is TGTGCCAGCAGCGACCCCGGACAGGTCTTAGACGAGCAGTACTTC.

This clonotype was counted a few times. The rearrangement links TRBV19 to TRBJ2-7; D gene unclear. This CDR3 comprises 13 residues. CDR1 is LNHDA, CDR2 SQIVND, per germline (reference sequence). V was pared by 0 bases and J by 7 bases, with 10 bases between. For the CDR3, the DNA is TGTGCCAGTAGTATAGATCTAGGGCCGGAGCAGTACTTC. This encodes CASSIDLGPEQYF.

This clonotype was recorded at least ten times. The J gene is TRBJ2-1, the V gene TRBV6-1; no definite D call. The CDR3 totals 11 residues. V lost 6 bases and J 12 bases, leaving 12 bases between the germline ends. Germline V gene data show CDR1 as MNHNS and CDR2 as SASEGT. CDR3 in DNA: TGTGCCAGCAGCAACGCAGCAGGGCAGTTCTTC. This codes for CASSNAAGQFF.

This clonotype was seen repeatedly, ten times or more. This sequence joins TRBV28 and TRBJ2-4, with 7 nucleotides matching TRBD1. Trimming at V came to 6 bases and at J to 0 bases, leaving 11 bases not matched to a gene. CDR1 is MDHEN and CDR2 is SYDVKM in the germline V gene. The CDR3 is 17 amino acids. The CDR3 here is CASRDRAAFVAKNIQYF. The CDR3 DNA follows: TGTGCCAGCAGAGACAGGGCGGCGTTTGTAGCCAAAAACATTCAGTACTTC.

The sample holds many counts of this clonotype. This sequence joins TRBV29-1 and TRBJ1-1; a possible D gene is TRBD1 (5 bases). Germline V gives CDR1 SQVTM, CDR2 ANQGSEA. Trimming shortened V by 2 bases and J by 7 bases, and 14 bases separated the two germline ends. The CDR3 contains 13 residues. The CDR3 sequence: CSVEYSGSSEAFF. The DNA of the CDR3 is TGCAGCGTTGAATACTCAGGGTCCAGTGAAGCTTTCTTT.

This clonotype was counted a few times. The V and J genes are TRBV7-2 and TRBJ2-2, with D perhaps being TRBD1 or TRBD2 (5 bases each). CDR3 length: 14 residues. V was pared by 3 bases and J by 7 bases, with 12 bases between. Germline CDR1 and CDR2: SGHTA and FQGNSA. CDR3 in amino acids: CASSFGGAGGELFF. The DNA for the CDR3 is TGTGCCAGCAGCTTTGGGGGAGCTGGCGGGGAGCTGTTTTTT.

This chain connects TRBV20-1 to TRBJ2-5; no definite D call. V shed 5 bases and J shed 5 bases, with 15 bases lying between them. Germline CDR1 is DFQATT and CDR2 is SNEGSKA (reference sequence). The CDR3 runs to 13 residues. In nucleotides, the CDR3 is TGCAGTGCTCCCGGGTCCGTTTCGGAGACCCAGTACTTC. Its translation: CSAPGSVSETQYF.

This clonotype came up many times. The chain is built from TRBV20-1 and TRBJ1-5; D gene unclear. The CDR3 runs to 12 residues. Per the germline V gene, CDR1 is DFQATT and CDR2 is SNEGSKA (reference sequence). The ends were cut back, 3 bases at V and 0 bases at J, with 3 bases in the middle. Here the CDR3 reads CSASHSNQPQHF. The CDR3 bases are TGCAGTGCTAGTCATAGCAATCAGCCCCAGCATTTT.

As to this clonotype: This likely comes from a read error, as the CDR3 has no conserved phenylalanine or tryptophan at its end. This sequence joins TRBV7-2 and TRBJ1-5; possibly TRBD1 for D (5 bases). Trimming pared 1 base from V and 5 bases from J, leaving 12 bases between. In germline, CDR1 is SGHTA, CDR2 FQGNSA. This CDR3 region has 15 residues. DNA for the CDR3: TGTGCCAGCAGCTTAGAAGGGGCGGGCGATCAGCCCCAGCATGTT. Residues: CASSLEGAGDQPQHV.

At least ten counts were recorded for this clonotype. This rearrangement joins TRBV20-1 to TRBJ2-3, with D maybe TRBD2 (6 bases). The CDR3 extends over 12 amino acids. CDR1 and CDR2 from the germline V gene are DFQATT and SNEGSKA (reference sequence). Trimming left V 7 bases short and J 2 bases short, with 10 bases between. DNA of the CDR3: TGCAGTGTAGCGGAGACCACAGATACGCAGTATTTT. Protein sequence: CSVAETTDTQYF.

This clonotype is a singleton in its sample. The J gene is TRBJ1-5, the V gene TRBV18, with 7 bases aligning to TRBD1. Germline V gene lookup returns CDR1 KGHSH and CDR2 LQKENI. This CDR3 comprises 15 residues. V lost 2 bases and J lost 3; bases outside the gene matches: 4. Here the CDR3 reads CASSPWTGYNQPQHF. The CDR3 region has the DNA TGTGCCAGCTCACCATGGACAGGTTACAATCAGCCCCAGCATTTT.

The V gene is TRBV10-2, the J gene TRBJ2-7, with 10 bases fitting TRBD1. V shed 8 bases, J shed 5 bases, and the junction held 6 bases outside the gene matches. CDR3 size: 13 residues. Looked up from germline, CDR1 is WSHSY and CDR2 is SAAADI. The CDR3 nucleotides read TGCGCCAGCCTGACAGGGGGCTTTGACGAGCAGTACTTC. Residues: CASLTGGFDEQYF.